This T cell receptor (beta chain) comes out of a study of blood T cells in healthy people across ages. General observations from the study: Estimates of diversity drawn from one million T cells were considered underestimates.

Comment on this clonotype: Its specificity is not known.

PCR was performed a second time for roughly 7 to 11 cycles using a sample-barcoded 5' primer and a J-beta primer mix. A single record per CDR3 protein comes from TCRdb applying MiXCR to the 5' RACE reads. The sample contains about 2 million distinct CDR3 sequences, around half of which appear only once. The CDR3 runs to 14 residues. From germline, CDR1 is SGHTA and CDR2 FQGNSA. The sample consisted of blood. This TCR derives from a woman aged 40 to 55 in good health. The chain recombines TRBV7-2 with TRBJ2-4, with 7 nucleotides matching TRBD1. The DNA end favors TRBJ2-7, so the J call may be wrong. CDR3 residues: CASWYGTVQYEQYF. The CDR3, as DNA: TGTGCCAGCTGGTACGGGACAGTCCAGTACGAGCAGTACTTC.